These 31 T cell receptor beta chains originate from one sample sequenced in a study of shared clonotypes between healthy human individuals. The naive CD8 population came from CD45RO-negative cells selected for CCR7, without terminally differentiated effector memory CD45RA+ cells. The assay was immunoSEQ multiplex PCR, and TCRdb's table has in-frame clones only and misses some. The repertoire has some 2 million clones, about 95% of them found once; the top ten carry around 1.1%. The source material was naive CD8+ T cells sorted from blood. The receptors come from a man younger than 35 in good health.

The chain has TRBV7-9 and TRBJ2-1, with a tentative D call TRBD2 (6 bases). The V end lost 3 bases, the J end lost 4 bases, and 19 bases lay between the germline ends. Germline lookup yields CDR1 SEHNR and CDR2 FQNEAQ (reference sequence). This CDR3 is built from 17 residues. Written as DNA, the CDR3 is TGTGCCAGCAGCTTGATTGTCCTGCCGGAGGGGTACAATGAGCAGTTCTTC. It codes for CASSLIVLPEGYNEQFF. The full variable domain, its missing parts supplied by reference TRBV7-9 and TRBJ2-1, is DTGVSQNPRHKITKRGQNVTFRCDPISEHNRLYWYRQTLGQGPEFLTYFQNEAQLEKSRLLSDRFSAERPKGSFSTLEIQRTEQGDSAMYLCASSLIVLPEGYNEQFFGPGTRLTVL.

The CDR3 reads CASSLAGGVEKLFF. As DNA, the CDR3 is TGCGCCAGCAGCTTGGCCGGGGGGGTTGAAAAACTGTTTTTT. V gene TRBV5-1 combines with J gene TRBJ1-4; D possibly corresponds to TRBD1 (5 bases). The CDR3 has 14 amino acids. Germline CDR1 is SGHRS and CDR2 is YFSETQ. Trimming left V 0 bases short and J 7 bases short, with 10 bases between. Based on the CDR3 plus reference TRBV5-1 and TRBJ1-4, the full variable domain is KAGVTQTPRYLIKTRGQQVTLSCSPISGHRSVSWYQQTPGQGLQFLFEYFSETQRNKGNFPGRFSGRQFSNSRSEMNVSTLELGDSALYLCASSLAGGVEKLFFGSGTQLSVL.

This chain connects TRBV6-5 to TRBJ2-3; 7 positions match TRBD1. J gave up 4 bases and V 2 bases, and 3 bases lay outside the gene matches. The germline gives CDR1 MNHEY, CDR2 SVGAGI. CDR3 length: 14 amino acids. CDR3 sequence (DNA): TGTGCCAGCAGTTACCAGGGGGTCCCAGATACGCAGTATTTT. It translates to CASSYQGVPDTQYF.

V usage is TRBV4-3 and J usage is TRBJ2-5, with D maybe TRBD2 (6 bases). The germline gives CDR1 LGHNA, CDR2 YSLEER. Trimming took 2 bases from V and 4 from J, leaving 17 bases between them. The CDR3 covers 16 residues. This CDR3 is CASSQIGAGLAETQYF. The DNA for the CDR3 is TGCGCCAGCAGCCAAATTGGGGCGGGACTGGCAGAGACCCAGTACTTC.

The chain is built from TRBV6-1 and TRBJ1-1; maybe TRBD1 (5 bases). The CDR3 length is 13 residues. The germline V and J ends were trimmed by 3 bases and 8 bases, with 13 bases remaining between them. Germline V gives CDR1 MNHNS, CDR2 SASEGT. The CDR3 protein is CASSEGGFGEAFF. DNA for the CDR3: TGTGCCAGCAGTGAGGGGGGTTTCGGCGAAGCTTTCTTT.

The chain recombines TRBV27 with TRBJ2-7; TRBD2 matches 9 bases. The germline V gene has CDR1 MNHEY and CDR2 SMNVEV (reference sequence). V was clipped by 2 bases and J by 5 bases; unmatched bases: 7. The CDR3 loop spans 15 amino acids. The CDR3 DNA reads as TGTGCCAGCAGTTTAATGGCGGGGGGGCCCCACGAGCAGTACTTC. This sequence encodes CASSLMAGGPHEQYF.

This sequence joins TRBV27 and TRBJ1-5, with no clear D. Trimming took 2 bases from V and 7 from J, leaving 12 bases between them. The CDR3 extends over 14 amino acids. The V gene's germline CDR1 is MNHEY and CDR2 SMNVEV (reference sequence). CDR3 coding DNA: TGTGCCAGCAGTTTAGTCAGATCTAGACAGCCCCAGCATTTT. Its translation: CASSLVRSRQPQHF.

V gene TRBV19 combines with J gene TRBJ2-5; 9 bases match TRBD1. Germline-derived CDR1 and CDR2 are LNHDA and SQIVND (reference sequence). V lost 5 bases to trimming and J lost 1 base; unmatched junction nucleotides: 8. This CDR3 spans 16 amino acids. CDR3 sequence reads: CASSFRQGGIQETQYF. In DNA, the CDR3 is TGTGCCAGTAGTTTTAGACAGGGGGGGATCCAAGAGACCCAGTACTTC.

V is TRBV5-1 and J is TRBJ2-7, with 15 nucleotides matching TRBD2. V dropped 2 bases and J dropped 0; count of bases not matched to a gene: 9. The CDR3 is 19 amino acids. The V gene's germline CDR1 is SGHRS and CDR2 YFSETQ. The CDR3 sequence: CASSFTGTSGGTNSYEQYF. The CDR3 nucleotides read TGCGCCAGCAGCTTTACCGGGACTAGCGGGGGGACTAACTCCTACGAGCAGTACTTC.

This chain uses TRBV7-9 with TRBJ2-6; no definite D call. Germline V gene data show CDR1 as SEHNR and CDR2 as FQNEAQ (reference sequence). The V and J ends lost 3 bases and 4 bases respectively, with 16 bases between them. The CDR3 loop spans 17 amino acids. CDR3: CASSLGSILAGANVLTF. As DNA, the CDR3 is TGTGCCAGCAGCTTGGGGTCAATACTGGCCGGGGCCAACGTCCTGACTTTC.

This chain's CDR3 is CASSLGGAAYEQYF. In nucleotides, the CDR3 is TGTGCCAGTAGCCTGGGGGGGGCGGCCTACGAGCAGTACTTC. V is TRBV19 and J is TRBJ2-7; TRBD2 is a possible D gene (7 bases). The V end was cut by 6 bases, the J end by 2 bases, with 14 bases between. The CDR3 contains 14 residues. Looked up from germline, CDR1 is LNHDA and CDR2 is SQIVND (reference sequence).

This clone has only one observation. J is TRBJ2-2 and V is TRBV28; 10 positions match TRBD2. This CDR3 is built from 18 residues. Germline loops: CDR1 MDHEN, CDR2 SYDVKM. The ends lost 2 bases at V and 0 bases at J; junction bases unmatched: 6. DNA of the CDR3: TGTGCCAGCAGTTTAACGGCTAGCGGGGGCTCGAACACCGGGGAGCTGTTTTTT. Translated: CASSLTASGGSNTGELFF.

V is TRBV11-2 and J is TRBJ2-1; the match to TRBD1 covers 7 bases. Germline V gives CDR1 SGHAT, CDR2 FQNNGV. The CDR3 totals 12 residues. Losses at the gene ends were 5 bases for V and 15 bases for J; bases not matched to a gene: 10. In DNA form, the CDR3 reads TGTGCCAGCAGCAACGACCCAGGGGGTGGGTTCTTC. Its translation is CASSNDPGGGFF.

The chain uses TRBV10-3 and TRBJ1-2; a weak D match, TRBD1 (6 bases). Per germline, CDR1 ENHRY and CDR2 SYGVKD. The CDR3 sequence is 16 residues long. Between the trimmed V and J ends, which lost 0 bases and 4 bases, there was a span of 15 bases. This chain's CDR3 is CAISESLDRDIYGYTF. In nucleotides, the CDR3 is TGTGCCATCAGTGAGTCTCTGGACAGAGACATCTATGGCTACACCTTC.

J is TRBJ2-7 and V is TRBV6-5; maybe TRBD2 (5 bases). V was pared by 2 bases and J by 2 bases, with 16 bases between. CDR3 length equals 16 residues. Germline CDR1 MNHEY, CDR2 SVGAGI. CDR3 region: CASSYTAWGAAYEQYF. DNA of the CDR3: TGTGCCAGCAGTTACACCGCTTGGGGAGCGGCCTACGAGCAGTACTTC.

The chain employs TRBV4-3 and TRBJ2-1, with 10 bases lining up with TRBD2. Germline CDR1 is LGHNA and CDR2 is YSLEER. There are 17 residues in the CDR3. The trim removed 0 bases at V and 2 bases at J, leaving 4 bases unmatched. The CDR3, as DNA: TGCGCCAGCAGCCAAGATTGGAGCGGGAGGGCCTACAATGAGCAGTTCTTC. It specifies CASSQDWSGRAYNEQFF.

The CDR3, as DNA: TGTGCCTGGGGGACAGCTAGATACGAGCAGTACTTC. Its protein is CAWGTARYEQYF. The rearrangement joins TRBV30 to TRBJ2-7; TRBD1 matches at 7 bases. Trimming cost V 5 bases and J 4 bases; bases outside gene matches: 5. This CDR3 has 12 residues. Germline assignment: CDR1 GTSNPN and CDR2 SVGIG (reference sequence).

The chain uses TRBV27 and TRBJ1-5, with TRBD1 matching over 7 bases. Unmatched junction bases numbered 3, after V lost 1 base and J lost 3 bases. The V gene's germline CDR1 is MNHEY and CDR2 SMNVEV (reference sequence). This CDR3 is built from 15 residues. The CDR3 spells CASSLFTGVNQPQHF. The CDR3 bases are TGTGCCAGCAGTTTATTTACAGGGGTCAATCAGCCCCAGCATTTT.

This sequence joins TRBV2 and TRBJ2-1, with D unresolved. This CDR3 has 14 amino acids. V shed 4 bases and J shed 0 bases, with 7 bases lying between them. Germline CDR1 is SNHLY and CDR2 is FYNNEI. CDR3 sequence: CASSVYSSYNEQFF. The DNA for the CDR3 is TGTGCCAGCAGTGTCTATAGCTCCTACAATGAGCAGTTCTTC.

The gene calls are TRBV13 and TRBJ2-1; the D is unclear. The CDR3 loop spans 13 amino acids. The V end lost 5 bases, the J end lost 5 bases, and 10 bases lay between the germline ends. Germline V lookup: CDR1 PRHDT, CDR2 FYEKMQ (reference sequence). CDR3 sequence (DNA): TGTGCCAGCAGCCCCGAGGTGGACAATGAGCAGTTCTTC. This encodes CASSPEVDNEQFF.

This chain links TRBV6-5 with TRBJ2-7, with 13 bases matching TRBD2. J lost 4 bases, V lost 6 bases, and 6 bases had no gene match. The CDR3 is 15 amino acids. CDR1 is MNHEY and CDR2 is SVGAGI in the germline V gene. The CDR3 loop is CASRMGLAGIYEQYF. The DNA for the CDR3 is TGTGCCAGCAGGATGGGACTAGCGGGAATATACGAGCAGTACTTC.

The V gene is TRBV27, the J gene TRBJ1-5; D remains unclear. Trimming left V 3 bases short and J 3 bases short, with 6 bases between. CDR1 and CDR2 from the germline V gene are MNHEY and SMNVEV (reference sequence). This CDR3 has 13 amino acids. CDR3 bases: TGTGCCAGCAGTTTTCATATCAATCAGCCCCAGCATTTT. This gives the protein CASSFHINQPQHF.

The chain is built from TRBV19 and TRBJ1-2; 8 bases map to TRBD1. The CDR3 extends over 14 amino acids. Per the germline V gene, CDR1 is LNHDA and CDR2 is SQIVND (reference sequence). V was pared by 3 bases and J by 6 bases, with 6 bases of the junction left unmatched. The CDR3 nucleotides are TGTGCCAGTAGTATCCAGGGGGCGCGCAATGGCTACACCTTC. Translating gives CASSIQGARNGYTF.

The chain couples TRBV4-1 to TRBJ2-5; D is uncertain. The CDR3 spans 13 residues. Germline V gives CDR1 MGHRA, CDR2 YSYEKL. Trimming stripped 4 bases from V and 2 bases from J, with 8 bases between. CDR3 bases: TGCGCCAGCAGCCCGCTTTGGCAAGAGACCCAGTACTTC. Encoded protein: CASSPLWQETQYF.

As for this clone: The junction departs from germline at one end; a sequencing error may be responsible. The chain combines TRBV5-1 with TRBJ2-7; 9 positions match TRBD1. The CDR3 runs 16 residues. Germline CDR1 reads SGHRS; CDR2 reads YFSETQ. CDR3 in amino acids: CANSLVGGQGGYEQYF. The CDR3 DNA follows: TGCGCCAACAGCTTGGTGGGGGGACAGGGTGGATACGAGCAGTACTTC.

Only a few counts were recorded for this clone. Other DNA sequences in the sample encode the same CDR3. The V and J genes are TRBV5-1 and TRBJ2-1, with D unclear. Trimming left V 3 bases short and J 6 bases short, with 4 bases between. Germline-derived CDR1 and CDR2 are SGHRS and YFSETQ. CDR3 length equals 11 residues. CDR3 region: CASSSGNEQFF. The CDR3 bases are TGCGCCAGCAGCTCCGGCAATGAGCAGTTCTTC.

The chain recombines TRBV5-6 with TRBJ1-5; unclear D gene. With 0 bases removed from V and 3 bases from J, the gap between germline ends came to 13 bases. The CDR3 covers 16 residues. Germline CDR1 reads SGHDT; CDR2 reads YYEEEE. DNA of the CDR3: TGTGCCAGCAGCTTGGGGGCCTCAACAAACAATCAGCCCCAGCATTTT. Its protein is CASSLGASTNNQPQHF.

The chain joins TRBV29-1 to TRBJ1-2; 8 nucleotides match TRBD1. Germline lookup yields CDR1 SQVTM and CDR2 ANQGSEA. The CDR3 contains 15 residues. V gave up 2 bases and J gave up 3 bases; unmatched junction bases: 8. The CDR3 region has the DNA TGCAGCGTTGAACCGGGACAGGTTTTGGACTATGGCTACACCTTC. Its translation is CSVEPGQVLDYGYTF.

The V gene is TRBV4-3, the J gene TRBJ1-1; the match to TRBD1 covers 8 bases. The V gene end was trimmed by 3 bases and the J gene end by 3 bases; junction bases not matched to a gene: 6. Germline lookup yields CDR1 LGHNA and CDR2 YSLEER. The CDR3 runs to 15 residues. In DNA form, the CDR3 reads TGCGCCAGCAGCCAGGGGACAGGTTCGTACACTGAAGCTTTCTTT. Amino acid sequence: CASSQGTGSYTEAFF.

Note on this clone: Different DNA sequences within this sample yield the same CDR3. The chain recombines TRBV6-6 with TRBJ2-1; a possible D gene is TRBD1 (5 bases). V shed 5 bases and J shed 3 bases, with 5 bases lying between them. This CDR3 comprises 12 residues. Germline V gene data show CDR1 as MNHNY and CDR2 as SVGAGI (reference sequence). CDR3 loop: CASSDSYNEQFF. The CDR3 DNA reads as TGTGCCAGCAGTGACAGCTACAATGAGCAGTTCTTC.

This clone was seen a few times. V is TRBV5-1 and J is TRBJ1-5; D is unclear. Looked up from germline, CDR1 is SGHRS and CDR2 is YFSETQ. This CDR3 contains 13 residues. With 4 bases removed from V and 3 bases from J, the gap between germline ends came to 8 bases. This CDR3 reads CASSRDTNQPQHF. CDR3 DNA sequence: TGCGCCAGCAGCCGAGACACCAATCAGCCCCAGCATTTT.